Each of the 11 T cell receptor beta chains below was sequenced from the same sample in a study of blood T cell repertoires in COVID-19. The table came from immunoSEQ multiplex PCR; TCRdb's copy has only in-frame clones and leaves some out. The table has roughly 88,000 clones, 70% to 90% seen once. The material sequenced was peripheral blood. Receptor source: a woman aged 80 or over with acute or convalescent COVID-19.

The sample holds one count of this clone. The rearrangement joins TRBV5-6 to TRBJ2-3; D is uncertain. The length of the CDR3 is 13 residues. Trimming removed 2 bases at V and 3 bases at J, with 7 bases between. Per germline, CDR1 SGHDT and CDR2 YYEEEE. The CDR3: CASSFGVTDTQYF. CDR3 coding DNA: TGTGCCAGCAGCTTCGGTGTTACAGATACGCAGTATTTT.

V gene TRBV7-9 combines with J gene TRBJ2-7; TRBD1 aligns across 10 bases. The V gene end was trimmed by 3 bases and the J gene end by 6 bases; junction bases not matched to a gene: 11. The V gene's germline CDR1 is SEHNR and CDR2 FQNEAQ (reference sequence). This CDR3 spans 16 amino acids. The CDR3 spells CASSLTSGTGVFEQYF. The CDR3 bases are TGTGCCAGCAGCTTGACATCCGGGACAGGGGTTTTCGAGCAGTACTTC.

The chain combines TRBV28 with TRBJ2-7; 9 bases line up with TRBD1. CDR3 length: 14 amino acids. The V segment lost 5 bases and the J segment 6 bases; nucleotides outside the gene matches: 8. Germline CDR1 reads MDHEN; CDR2 reads SYDVKM. For the CDR3, the DNA is TGTGCCAGCAGTCGCCGGGACAGGGTAGGCGAGCAGTACTTC. This sequence encodes CASSRRDRVGEQYF.

In this sample, this clone turned up a few times. This chain links TRBV15 with TRBJ1-1; possibly TRBD1 for D (6 bases). This CDR3 is built from 14 residues. Germline V CDR1 and CDR2: LNHNV, YYDKDF (reference sequence). V lost 4 bases to trimming and J lost 5 bases, with 14 bases between them. The CDR3 sequence is CATSKRGSDTEAFF. The CDR3 DNA reads as TGTGCCACCAGCAAAAGGGGGTCCGATACTGAAGCTTTCTTT.

V is TRBV7-2 and J is TRBJ1-4, with 7 bases fitting TRBD1. The CDR3 is made up of 15 amino acids. The junction had 4 bases not matched to a gene; V was cut back by 4 bases and J by 2 bases. Germline V gene data show CDR1 as SGHTA and CDR2 as FQGNSA. The CDR3 DNA reads as TGTGCCAGCAGCTCCGACAGGGCTACTAATGAAAAACTGTTTTTT. Translating gives CASSSDRATNEKLFF.

The chain recombines TRBV6-5 with TRBJ1-2; D not certain. The CDR3 length is 16 residues. Per the germline V gene, CDR1 is MNHEY and CDR2 is SVGAGI. V was pared by 0 bases and J by 2 bases, with 13 bases between. DNA of the CDR3: TGTGCCAGCAGTTACTCGGGTCACAGTGGAAACTATGGCTACACCTTC. It translates to CASSYSGHSGNYGYTF.

This clone appeared a few times. The J gene is TRBJ2-7, the V gene TRBV27; tentatively, D is TRBD2 (6 bases). Trimming stripped 4 bases from V and 4 bases from J, with 26 bases between. The germline V gene has CDR1 MNHEY and CDR2 SMNVEV (reference sequence). The CDR3 length is 18 residues. The CDR3 here is CASSSSWEMTPRGYEQYF. The CDR3 region has the DNA TGTGCCAGCAGTTCATCGTGGGAGATGACCCCCCGGGGGTACGAGCAGTACTTC.

V gene TRBV28 combines with J gene TRBJ1-5, with D hard to call. The V end was cut by 5 bases, the J end by 8 bases, with 10 bases between. The CDR3 is 12 residues long. Per germline, CDR1 MDHEN and CDR2 SYDVKM. Here the CDR3 reads CASSVLREPQHF. CDR3 bases: TGTGCCAGCAGTGTTCTGAGGGAGCCCCAGCATTTT.

The chain is built from TRBV6-2 or TRBV6-3 and TRBJ2-3; TRBD2 matches 8 bases. The V segment lost 5 bases and the J segment 2 bases; nucleotides outside the gene matches: 6. Germline lookup yields CDR1 MNHEY and CDR2 SVGEGT. CDR3 size: 15 residues. The CDR3 here is CASSPLADPTDTQYF. The CDR3 DNA is TGTGCCAGCAGTCCACTAGCGGATCCCACAGATACGCAGTATTTT.

The chain couples TRBV19 to TRBJ1-2, with unresolved D. CDR1 LNHDA and CDR2 SQIVND come from the germline V gene (reference sequence). Trimming took 2 bases from V and 5 from J, leaving 12 bases between them. CDR3 length: 14 residues. The CDR3 DNA reads as TGTGCCAGTAGTATAAATCAGAGGCCTTATGGCTACACCTTC. Translating it yields CASSINQRPYGYTF.

The V gene is TRBV9, the J gene TRBJ1-3; D remains unclear. Between the trimmed V and J ends, which lost 0 bases and 0 bases, there was a span of 10 bases. The V gene's germline CDR1 is SGDLS and CDR2 YYNGEE. The CDR3 has 16 residues. The CDR3 sequence is CASSVGLAHSGNTIYF. The CDR3 region has the DNA TGTGCCAGCAGCGTAGGTCTGGCCCACTCTGGAAACACCATATATTTT.